The rows below give T cell receptor beta chains drawn from one sample of a study of CD8+ T cells in alopecia areata. TCRdb keeps only in-frame clones here, not all; method: immunoSEQ multiplex PCR. The data show roughly 120,000 clones, less than 70% seen once. Material: CD4+ T cells sorted from blood, obtained at week 24, from a patient treated with tofacitinib. Receptor source: a human donor with alopecia areata. The CDR3 runs from the conserved cysteine through the conserved F or W. The D gene is left open where the match is weak. A row's size may be missing; if present it is once, few, many or a size class.

>TRBV4-3|TRBD1|TRBJ2-7|once
TGCGCCAGCAGCCGGGCGACAGGGGGCTCTTACGAGCAGTACTTC
CASSRATGGSYEQYF
>TRBV7-9|TRBD1|TRBJ1-1|.
TGTGCCAGCAGCACCTACGGTGAGGGGGCCACTGAAGCTTTCTTT
CASSTYGEGATEAFF
>TRBV10-2|.|TRBJ1-1|few
TGCGCCAGCAGTGAGATGATGGGTAACACTGAAGCTTTCTTT
CASSEMMGNTEAFF
>TRBV29-1|.|TRBJ1-1|few
TGCAGCGTCCGAGGCAGGGTAGGGAACACTGAAGCTTTCTTT
CSVRGRVGNTEAFF
>TRBV6-5|TRBD1|TRBJ2-3|.
TGTGCCAGCAGCCTAACTACGACAGGGCCTACGCAGTATTTT
CASSLTTTGPTQYF
>TRBV10-3|TRBD2|TRBJ2-3|.
TGTGCCATCAGAAACACCGGGACTAGCGGGGGGTATAGCACAGATACGCAGTATTTT
CAIRNTGTSGGYSTDTQYF
>TRBV5-1|TRBD2|TRBJ2-5|once
TGCGCCAGCAGCGGGGGACTCCCTAGCGGGGGGCGAGAGACCCAGTACTTC
CASSGGLPSGGRETQYF
>TRBV25-1|.|TRBJ2-7|.
TGTGCCAGCAGTGAATATCATCGGCAGTACTTC
CASSEYHRQYF
>TRBV29-1|TRBD1|TRBJ1-1|few
TGCAGCGTCGGGACAGTTTTTAAAGCTTTCTTT
CSVGTVFKAFF
>TRBV5-1|.|TRBJ2-7|.
TGCGCCAGCAGCTTACAGAGCTCCTACGAGCAGTACTTC
CASSLQSSYEQYF
>TRBV15|.|TRBJ1-3|.
TGTGCCACCAGCAGAGGACAGGCCCCTGGAAACACCATATATTTT
CATSRGQAPGNTIYF
>TRBV30|.|TRBJ2-7|few
TGTGCCTGGAGGGATCGGGCCATCGCCTCTTTCTACGAGCAGTACTTC
CAWRDRAIASFYEQYF
>TRBV5-1|.|TRBJ2-2|.
TGCGCCAGCAGCCCGAGCGGGACCGGGGAGCTGTTTTTT
CASSPSGTGELFF
>TRBV11-2|.|TRBJ1-1|.
TGTGCCAGCAGCTCTCTAAAGCCAGGCTCGGCTGAAGCTTTCTTT
CASSSLKPGSAEAFF
>TRBV5-1|.|TRBJ2-7|.
TGCGCCAGCAGATACCAGGGGAGCTCCTACGAGCAGTACTTC
CASRYQGSSYEQYF
>TRBV7-9|TRBD1|TRBJ1-2|few
TGTGCCAGCAGTTCCGGACAGGGTGCCTCCGGCTACACCTTC
CASSSGQGASGYTF
>TRBV30|TRBD1|TRBJ1-1|.
TGTGCCTGGAGTGTACGGGACAGGGAGGGAACTGAAGCTTTCTTT
CAWSVRDREGTEAFF
>TRBV29-1|TRBD1|TRBJ2-1|few
TGCAGCGTAACCGGGACAGGTTACAATGAGCAGTTCTTC
CSVTGTGYNEQFF
>TRBV27|.|TRBJ1-2|.
TGTGCCAGCAGTAGCAGGGGAGGCTACACCTTC
CASSSRGGYTF